The 16 T cell receptor beta chains below were found in one sample sequenced in a study of cytomegalovirus exposure and HLA in healthy donors. The method was immunoSEQ multiplex PCR; TCRdb's version includes in-frame clones alone and lacks a portion of them. The sample shows 150,000 to 200,000 clones, roughly 86% of them seen only once. Sequenced material: PBMCs. Receptor source: a young man in good health and CMV-seropositive.

V and J are TRBV29-1 and TRBJ2-7; D gene unclear. The germline CDR1 and CDR2 sequences are SQVTM and ANQGSEA. The CDR3 runs to 11 residues. The ends were cut back, 4 bases at V and 6 bases at J, with 10 bases in the middle. The CDR3 nucleotides are TGCAGCGTTGGGATGGAGTCCGAGCAGTACTTC. Translation gives CSVGMESEQYF.

This chain connects TRBV4-3 to TRBJ1-1; D uncertain. The CDR3 length is 13 residues. Trimming stripped 1 base from V and 6 bases from J, with 9 bases between. Germline V CDR1 and CDR2: LGHNA, YSLEER. The CDR3 DNA follows: TGCGCCAGCAGCCAAGGTCAAAGATCTGAAGCTTTCTTT. Its translation: CASSQGQRSEAFF.

V gene TRBV9 combines with J gene TRBJ2-7, with 8 bases matching TRBD1. Germline V lookup: CDR1 SGDLS, CDR2 YYNGEE. V gave up 4 bases and J gave up 0 bases; unmatched junction bases: 9. The CDR3 loop spans 16 amino acids. CDR3 DNA sequence: TGTGCCAGCAGCCCCCGGGTGACAGGGGTCTCCTACGAGCAGTACTTC. It specifies CASSPRVTGVSYEQYF.

The V gene is TRBV11-3, the J gene TRBJ1-4, with D maybe TRBD1 (5 bases). Germline-derived CDR1 and CDR2 are SGHNT and YENEEA. This CDR3 comprises 16 residues. V was cut by 5 bases and J by 5 bases, with 18 bases left in between. The CDR3 protein is CASSQGAFVGNEKLFF. In DNA, the CDR3 is TGTGCCAGCAGCCAAGGGGCCTTCGTAGGGAATGAAAAACTGTTTTTT.

The chain employs TRBV5-1 and TRBJ2-7; 12 bases match TRBD1. The length of the CDR3 is 14 residues. The V segment lost 4 bases and the J segment 4 bases; nucleotides outside the gene matches: 3. The germline V gene encodes CDR1 SGHRS and CDR2 YFSETQ. The CDR3 loop is CASSGGQGAYEQYF. Here the CDR3 DNA reads TGCGCCAGCAGCGGGGGACAGGGGGCTTACGAGCAGTACTTC.

This clone was seen just once. The chain uses TRBV7-8 and TRBJ2-6; tentative D call: TRBD1 (6 bases). Germline V lookup: CDR1 SGHVS, CDR2 FQNEAQ. This CDR3 contains 19 residues. Trimming left V 0 bases short and J 4 bases short, with 19 bases between. The CDR3 DNA reads as TGTGCCAGCAGCTTAGCAAAGGACAGAACCTATAGAGGGGCCAACGTCCTGACTTTC. This codes for CASSLAKDRTYRGANVLTF.

V is TRBV11-2 and J is TRBJ2-1, with D perhaps TRBD2 (6 bases). The CDR3 spans 13 residues. Germline CDR1 is SGHAT and CDR2 is FQNNGV. V dropped 1 base and J dropped 7 bases, with 8 bases sitting between them. This chain's CDR3 is CASSLGLVNEQFF. The CDR3 nucleotides are TGTGCCAGCAGCTTAGGACTAGTAAATGAGCAGTTCTTC.

This chain joins TRBV10-3 and TRBJ2-7, with D possibly matching TRBD1 (6 bases). Germline lookup yields CDR1 ENHRY and CDR2 SYGVKD. Trimming stripped 2 bases from V and 4 bases from J, with 9 bases between. The CDR3 is 13 residues long. The CDR3 spells CAISETGLYEQYF. CDR3 DNA sequence: TGTGCCATCAGTGAGACAGGGCTTTACGAGCAGTACTTC.

The V and J genes are TRBV9 and TRBJ1-6, with D tentatively TRBD1 (6 bases). With 1 base removed from V and 5 bases from J, the gap between germline ends came to 10 bases. This CDR3 is 15 amino acids long. CDR1 is SGDLS, CDR2 YYNGEE, per germline. DNA of the CDR3: TGTGCCAGCAGCGTAAGGGGGGCTAATAATTCACCCCTCCACTTT. The encoded protein is CASSVRGANNSPLHF.

The chain has TRBV19 and TRBJ1-6; a possible D gene is TRBD1 (6 bases). CDR1 and CDR2 (germline): LNHDA, SQIVND (reference sequence). V was clipped by 6 bases and J by 7 bases, with 13 bases between them. There are 14 residues in the CDR3. CDR3 nucleotide sequence: TGTGCCAGTAGCCCCACAGGGCAGAATTCACCCCTCCACTTT. Its translation is CASSPTGQNSPLHF.

Notes on this clone: The germline gene is not matched at one end of the junction; a read error may be the cause. The chain joins TRBV6-6 to TRBJ2-5, with 7 nucleotides matching TRBD2. This CDR3 has 15 amino acids. Germline V gene data show CDR1 as MNHNY and CDR2 as SVGAGI (reference sequence). CDR3 bases: TGTGCCTGCAGACGGGCGGGAGTGGGTGAAGAGACCCAGTACTTC. It specifies CACRRAGVGEETQYF.

The V and J genes are TRBV27 and TRBJ2-7; D ambiguous. The CDR3 contains 11 residues. Germline V gene lookup returns CDR1 MNHEY and CDR2 SMNVEV (reference sequence). V was clipped by 6 bases and J by 5 bases, with 8 bases between them. The DNA of the CDR3 is TGTGCCAGCAGGGGCACCGACGAGCAGTACTTC. It is translated as CASRGTDEQYF.

The chain carries TRBV27 and TRBJ2-7, with no clear D. Germline values: CDR1 MNHEY, CDR2 SMNVEV (reference sequence). With 4 bases removed from V and 2 bases from J, the gap between germline ends came to 6 bases. The CDR3 is 12 amino acids. Here the CDR3 reads CASSSFTYEQYF. The DNA for the CDR3 is TGTGCCAGCAGTTCTTTCACCTACGAGCAGTACTTC.

J is TRBJ1-6 and V is TRBV5-1, with TRBD1 identical over 7 bases. Germline assignment: CDR1 SGHRS and CDR2 YFSETQ. This CDR3 spans 15 amino acids. The trim removed 4 bases at V and 9 bases at J, leaving 10 bases unmatched. The CDR3 sequence is CASSGTGQLISPLHF. DNA for the CDR3: TGCGCCAGCAGCGGAACGGGACAGCTGATTTCACCCCTCCACTTT.

The rearrangement links TRBV7-6 to TRBJ2-3; D gene uncertain. CDR3 length: 14 amino acids. Trimming took 10 bases from V and 0 from J, leaving 14 bases between them. Germline V gives CDR1 SGHVS, CDR2 FNYEAQ. CDR3 region: CATTAQVSTDTQYF. DNA of the CDR3: TGTGCCACCACGGCCCAGGTTAGCACAGATACGCAGTATTTT.

V and J are TRBV6-6 and TRBJ1-2, with TRBD1 identical over 8 bases. This CDR3 has 13 amino acids. J gave up 6 bases and V 4 bases, and 4 bases lay outside the gene matches. Germline V lookup: CDR1 MNHNY, CDR2 SVGAGI (reference sequence). CDR3 loop: CASSSDRVNGYTF. CDR3 DNA: TGTGCCAGCAGTTCGGACAGGGTAAATGGCTACACCTTC.